These 14 T cell receptor beta chains were sequenced from one sample in a study of type 1 and type 2 diabetes patients. Genomic DNA was the PCR template. Amplification of the beta chain CDR3 used 30 forward and 13 reverse multiplex primers. TCRdb re-called the multiplex PCR reads with MiXCR, one entry per CDR3 protein. This table holds fewer than 350,000 distinct CDR3 sequences, around 47% found once. Material for sequencing was peripheral blood mononuclear cells (PBMCs). These receptors originate from a young man with type 2 diabetes.

The chain carries TRBV7-8 and TRBJ2-5, with 13 bases fitting TRBD2. The last part of the DNA fits TRBJ2-1 better; the J call may be wrong. Per the germline V gene, CDR1 is SGHVS and CDR2 is FQNEAQ. The CDR3 is made up of 17 amino acids. The CDR3 nucleotides read TGTGCCAGCAGTTTTGGACTAGCGGGAGCATCCTACAATGAGCAGTTCTTC. Translating gives CASSFGLAGASYNEQFF.

Details on this clonotype: Germline and junction disagree at one end, which may indicate a read error. V is TRBV7-2 and J is TRBJ2-5, with 8 nucleotides matching TRBD2. Gene TRBJ2-1 matches the end of the DNA better, so the J call may be wrong. This CDR3 is built from 17 residues. Germline values: CDR1 SGHTA, CDR2 FQGNSA. CDR3 sequence (DNA): TGTGCCGGCAGCCAATCAACCGGGACTAGTGCCTACAATGAGCAGTTCTTC. Protein: CAGSQSTGTSAYNEQFF.

J is TRBJ2-7 and V is TRBV7-3; D not resolved. The CDR3 spans 13 residues. Germline V gene data show CDR1 as SGHTA and CDR2 as FQGTGA. The V and J ends lost 5 bases and 7 bases respectively, with 15 bases between them. As DNA, the CDR3 is TGTGCCAGCAGCCCCGTGGCATCGGAAGAGCAGTACTTC. Translating it yields CASSPVASEEQYF. Full variable domain (rest looked up from reference TRBV7-3 and TRBJ2-7): GAGVSQTPSNKVTEKGKYVELRCDPISGHTALYWYRQSLGQGPEFLIYFQGTGAADDSGLPNDRFFAVRPEGSVSTLKIQRTERGDSAVYLCASSPVASEEQYFGPGTRLTVT.

V and J are TRBV28 and TRBJ2-7, with 7 bases aligning to TRBD2. CDR3 length: 14 residues. The V and J ends lost 1 base and 7 bases, in that order; junction bases with no gene match: 7. CDR1 and CDR2 from the germline V gene are MDHEN and SYDVKM. The CDR3, as DNA: TGTGCCAGCAGTTTATTCGGGGGGAGAGGAGAGCAGTACTTC. It encodes CASSLFGGRGEQYF.

Concerning this clonotype itself: This sequence may be a read error, since a much larger clone differs from it by one base. The J gene is TRBJ2-1, the V gene TRBV15; TRBD2 matches at 10 bases. The CDR3 spans 15 residues. Germline CDR1 and CDR2: LNHNV and YYDKDF (reference sequence). After removal of 1 base from V and 10 bases from J, the junction contained 7 bases not matched to a gene. CDR3 sequence reads: CATSRVPSGGYEQFF. As DNA, the CDR3 is TGTGCCACCAGCAGAGTACCTAGCGGGGGATACGAGCAGTTCTTC. The full variable domain, completed using reference TRBV15 and TRBJ2-1, is DAMVIQNPRYQVTQFGKPVTLSCSQTLNHNVMYWYQQKSSQAPKLLFHYYDKDFNNEADTPDNFQSRRPNTSFCFLDIRSPGLGDTAMYLCATSRVPSGGYEQFFGPGTRLTVL.

This clonotype was recorded only once. V is TRBV12-3 or TRBV12-4 and J is TRBJ2-1, with TRBD1 as a possible D gene (6 bases). V lost 5 bases, J lost 6 bases, and 11 bases lay in between. This CDR3 is 13 amino acids long. The CDR3 DNA reads as TGTGCCAGCAGTACAGGGTTTCGCAATGAGCAGTTCTTC. This translates into CASSTGFRNEQFF.

The chain's CDR3 is CASSPPQETQYF. The CDR3 nucleotides read TGTGCCAGCAGCCCCCCTCAAGAGACCCAGTACTTC. This chain joins TRBV12-3 or TRBV12-4 and TRBJ2-5, with no clear D. The CDR3 sequence is 12 residues long. Trimming removed 6 bases from V and 2 bases from J, with 7 bases in between.

DNA of the CDR3: TGTGCCACACAGCCATGGGGGCAGAGCAATCAGCCCCAGCATTTT. This translates into CATQPWGQSNQPQHF. This chain joins TRBV6-2 or TRBV6-3 and TRBJ1-5, with D tentatively TRBD1 (6 bases). With 10 bases removed from V and 1 base from J, the gap between germline ends came to 17 bases. Germline V gives CDR1 MNHEY, CDR2 SVGEGT. The CDR3 has 15 amino acids.

This clonotype was observed a few times. The CDR3 here is CASSLEGLAYF. CDR3 coding DNA: TGTGCCAGCAGCTTGGAGGGACTAGCTTACTTC. The chain recombines TRBV7-3 with TRBJ2-5; 9 positions match TRBD2. CDR1 and CDR2 from the germline V gene are SGHTA and FQGTGA. The CDR3 is 11 residues long. With V trimmed by 3 bases and J by 14 bases, 4 bases remained unmatched. Variable domain in full (rest from reference TRBV7-3 and TRBJ2-5): GAGVSQTPSNKVTEKGKYVELRCDPISGHTALYWYRQSLGQGPEFLIYFQGTGAADDSGLPNDRFFAVRPEGSVSTLKIQRTERGDSAVYLCASSLEGLAYFGPGTRLLVL.

The table lists this clonotype with a few counts. The chain uses TRBV12-3 or TRBV12-4 and TRBJ2-3, with 9 bases aligning to TRBD1. CDR3 size: 18 residues. The J segment lost 4 bases and the V segment lost 6 bases, leaving 17 bases of the junction unmatched. The CDR3 nucleotides are TGTGCCAGCAGCTTAACGGGACAGGGTTTAGCCTCTCCAGATACGCAGTATTTT. This sequence encodes CASSLTGQGLASPDTQYF.

This sequence joins TRBV19 and TRBJ2-6; 7 positions match TRBD1. Germline V lookup: CDR1 LNHDA, CDR2 SQIVND (reference sequence). With 6 bases clipped from V and 4 bases from J, the junction kept 9 bases outside the gene matches. The length of the CDR3 is 16 residues. CDR3 in DNA: TGTGCCAGTAGCCCGAGGGGGCTGTCAGGGGCCAACGTCCTGACTTTC. Its translation is CASSPRGLSGANVLTF.

This chain joins TRBV10-1 and TRBJ2-3, with D uncertain. Germline-derived CDR1 and CDR2 are WNHNN and SYGVQD (reference sequence). This CDR3 spans 12 amino acids. V lost 8 bases and J lost 3, with 9 bases in between. In DNA form, the CDR3 reads TGCGCCAGCGGCGAGGAAACAGATACGCAGTATTTT. The encoded protein is CASGEETDTQYF.

A note on this clonotype: A much larger clone lies one base from this, so it may be a read error. The CDR3 DNA follows: TGCGCCAGCAGTGAGGTCCCCCGGACAACTACCTACGAGCAGTACTTC. It is translated as CASSEVPRTTTYEQYF. The chain couples TRBV10-1 to TRBJ2-7; weak D call: TRBD1 (5 bases). The germline V gene encodes CDR1 WNHNN and CDR2 SYGVQD (reference sequence). V lost 2 bases and J 2 bases, leaving 16 bases between the germline ends. The CDR3 totals 16 residues.

This chain uses TRBV12-3 or TRBV12-4 with TRBJ1-1, with D unresolved. The ends were cut back, 3 bases at V and 4 bases at J, with 9 bases in the middle. This CDR3 is built from 13 residues. CDR3: CASSLGLSTEAFF. CDR3 DNA: TGTGCCAGCAGTTTGGGGTTAAGCACTGAAGCTTTCTTT.